The clone carrying this TCR beta chain showed up many times. Its target is not known. The sample is drawn from a study of T-cell reconstitution after alpha-beta-depleted transplantation in children. Preparation of the TCRbeta library used unique molecular identifiers. Each CDR3 protein is one row after TCRdb ran MiXCR on the PCR reads. Found here are around 270,000 distinct CDR3 sequences, 7.5% to 9% of them singletons; the top ten hold 8.5% to 9.5%. Findings of the study overall: Several patients had high TCRbeta diversity at day 60; it came from surviving recipient T cells and thymic progenitors. Newly produced T cells mostly accounted for T-cell counts and diversity one year post-transplant. About two months after transplant, alpha-beta T cells reportedly came from several hundred expanded graft clones.

This CDR3 region has 19 residues. The ends lost 0 bases at V and 0 bases at J; junction bases unmatched: 11. Germline-derived CDR1 and CDR2 are DFQATT and SNEGSKA (reference sequence). This receptor was obtained from a female patient aged 2-9 years who had a stem cell transplant for Fanconi anemia, so the T cells may come from the graft donor. The starting material was peripheral blood, obtained 360 days after TCRalphabeta/CD19-depleted stem cell transplant. The rearrangement links TRBV20-1 to TRBJ1-1; 12 bases are a match to TRBD1. Written as DNA, the CDR3 is TGCAGTGCTAGAGATGTTCGCTGGGACAGGGGGCCATTGAACACTGAAGCTTTCTTT. Encoded protein: CSARDVRWDRGPLNTEAFF.